The clone carrying this T cell receptor beta chain was seen at least ten times. The antigen is not known. Profiles of TCR beta VDJ and CDR3 were generated from a genomic DNA template. TCRdb re-derived calls from the reads in MiXCR, one entry per CDR3 protein. The sample includes roughly 500,000 distinct CDR3 sequences, around 32% of them seen just once. The source of the sample is a study of CD8+CD57+ T cells in acquired aplastic anemia. Individuals selected for sequencing had exhibited CD8+CD57+ cell expansion on flow cytometry. Study observations and caveats: In common between the patients and the controls were twenty-nine CD8+ CDR3 sequences.

The sequenced sample consisted of sorted CD4+, CD8+, or CD8+CD57+ T cells (not recorded which) from PBMCs. The TCR was taken from a human donor with aplastic anemia.

In DNA form, the CDR3 reads TGTGCCACCATCGGGACAGTTGGTGAAGCTTTCTTT. This gives the protein CATIGTVGEAFF. The chain employs TRBV24-1 and TRBJ1-1, with 7 bases fitting TRBD1. The CDR3 runs 12 residues. Germline CDR1 and CDR2: KGHDR and SFDVKD. Trimming at V came to 8 bases and at J to 7 bases, leaving 6 bases not matched to a gene.